These 24 T cell receptor beta chains originate from one sample sequenced in a study of regulatory T cells in long-lasting Graves disease. Documented time point: persistent/refractory GD, antithyroid drugs over 5 years with positive TRAb. RNA from PBMCs was the source of the TCR library. To make TCR beta libraries, researchers used iRepertoire HTBI primers and Arm-PCR of CDR3 regions. TCRdb reprocessed the multiplex PCR reads with MiXCR, giving one entry per CDR3 protein. The table has 350,000 to 500,000 distinct CDR3 sequences, 20% to 25% seen once; the top ten hold over 11%. The sample was peripheral blood mononuclear cells (PBMCs), taken when the disease was refractory, from a patient treated with antithyroid drugs. These receptors came from a female donor with Graves disease.

This clonotype was seen many times. The V call is TRBV3-1, the J call TRBJ2-2, with TRBD2 matching 12 bases. CDR3 length equals 18 residues. The V segment lost 4 bases and the J segment 1 base; nucleotides outside the gene matches: 7. Germline assignment: CDR1 LGHDT and CDR2 YNNKEL (reference sequence). Here the CDR3 DNA reads TGTGCCAGCAGCCGCTTGCAGACTAGCGGGAGGAACACCGGGGAGCTGTTTTTT. Its protein is CASSRLQTSGRNTGELFF.

This clonotype was seen repeatedly, ten times or more. The chain recombines TRBV11-3 with TRBJ2-2; D gene uncertain. Germline assignment: CDR1 SGHNT and CDR2 YENEEA. V gave up 5 bases and J gave up 6 bases, with 7 bases separating them. The CDR3 contains 12 residues. CDR3 protein: CASSHSSGELFF. CDR3 DNA sequence: TGTGCCAGCAGCCACTCCTCCGGGGAGCTGTTTTTT.

This clonotype appeared once. Since a much larger clone is just one base distant, this may be a read error. This sequence joins TRBV2 and TRBJ1-1; D call uncertain. Germline V CDR1 and CDR2: SNHLY, FYNNEI. Trimming cost V 6 bases and J 4 bases, with 15 bases left between them. The CDR3 totals 14 residues. The CDR3 DNA is TGTGCCAGCAGCAGAGTGGAGACGAGCACTGAAGCTTTCTTT. Translated: CASSRVETSTEAFF.

This clonotype was recorded many times. This chain joins TRBV28 and TRBJ1-1; D perhaps matches TRBD1 (6 bases). CDR3 size: 13 residues. Germline V gene data show CDR1 as MDHEN and CDR2 as SYDVKM. In nucleotides, the CDR3 is TGTGGAAGCTTGAAGGGGGAGGCGGCTGAAGCTTTCTTT. Its protein is CGSLKGEAAEAFF.

This clonotype was detected only a few times. The chain uses TRBV20-1 and TRBJ2-4, with 7 nucleotides matching TRBD2. CDR1 DFQATT and CDR2 SNEGSKA come from the germline V gene (reference sequence). Losses at the gene ends were 0 bases for V and 3 bases for J; bases not matched to a gene: 11. This CDR3 comprises 17 residues. The CDR3 DNA follows: TGCAGTGCTAGAGATCGGGGCGGGAGCTGGGGCAAAAACATTCAGTACTTC. Its protein is CSARDRGGSWGKNIQYF.

This clonotype showed up many times. This chain uses TRBV12-3 or TRBV12-4 with TRBJ1-1; D may be TRBD1 (5 bases). The CDR3 sequence is 13 residues long. Trimming shortened V by 5 bases and J by 8 bases, and 15 bases separated the two germline ends. As DNA, the CDR3 is TGTGCCAGCAGTCCATCGCTTCGGACAGAAGCTTTCTTT. Protein: CASSPSLRTEAFF.

The CDR3 DNA is TGTGCCACCAGTGCTCCCGGACAGGGTGACGGGGAGCTGTTTTTT. Encoded protein: CATSAPGQGDGELFF. The V and J genes are TRBV24-1 and TRBJ2-2, with TRBD1 matching 8 bases. Germline values: CDR1 KGHDR, CDR2 SFDVKD. Unmatched junction bases numbered 8, after V lost 5 bases and J lost 7 bases. This CDR3 is 15 amino acids long.

This clonotype appeared many times. The J gene is TRBJ2-7, the V gene TRBV6-7, with 9 nucleotides matching TRBD1. TRBV6-7 is noted as an ORF with a role that remains uncertain. CDR3 length: 16 residues. Trimming took 2 bases from V and 3 from J; bases not matched to a gene: 8. DNA of the CDR3: TGTGCCAGCAGTTACCCAGAGGACAGGGGAGTCTACGAGCAGTACTTC. Its protein product is CASSYPEDRGVYEQYF.

The sample holds many counts of this clonotype. The CDR3 loop is CASRGAGTGSHEQYF. DNA for the CDR3: TGTGCCAGCAGAGGCGCCGGGACAGGGTCCCACGAGCAGTACTTC. This chain links TRBV12-3 or TRBV12-4 with TRBJ2-7, with 9 positions matching TRBD1. The CDR3 covers 15 residues. Unmatched junction bases numbered 11, after V lost 6 bases and J lost 5 bases.

V and J are TRBV5-1 and TRBJ2-5; a possible D gene is TRBD1 (5 bases). Germline V gives CDR1 SGHRS, CDR2 YFSETQ. V was trimmed by 4 bases and J by 1 base, leaving 11 bases between them. The CDR3 runs to 14 residues. CDR3 protein: CASSVQGPQETQYF. CDR3 nucleotide sequence: TGCGCCAGCAGCGTCCAGGGTCCCCAAGAGACCCAGTACTTC.

This clonotype was counted ten times or more. The chain couples TRBV3-1 to TRBJ2-7, with 7 bases lining up with TRBD1. V gave up 1 base and J gave up 1 base; unmatched junction bases: 4. Germline CDR1 and CDR2: LGHDT and YNNKEL (reference sequence). The CDR3 runs 15 residues. Here the CDR3 reads CASSQGSTGSYEQYF. Written as DNA, the CDR3 is TGTGCCAGCAGCCAAGGTTCGACAGGGTCCTACGAGCAGTACTTC.

This clonotype was counted only a few times. The chain employs TRBV12-3 or TRBV12-4 and TRBJ1-5; D remains ambiguous. The CDR3 is made up of 14 amino acids. Trimming took 2 bases from V and 4 from J, leaving 9 bases between them. The DNA for the CDR3 is TGTGCCAGCAGTTTACGACCCCTAAATCAGCCCCAGCATTTT. Its translation is CASSLRPLNQPQHF.

A note on this clonotype: A far larger clone is just one base off, so this is likely a read error. The genes are TRBV27 and TRBJ2-5, with TRBD1 as a possible D gene (6 bases). The CDR3 has 13 residues. The germline CDR1 and CDR2 sequences are MNHEY and SMNVEV (reference sequence). The CDR3 here is CASSFGRGYEQCF. The CDR3 DNA is TGTGCCAGCAGTTTCGGCAGGGGTTACGAGCAGTGCTTC.

With respect to this clonotype: Given a much more abundant clone one base away, this may be a read error. This chain connects TRBV29-1 to TRBJ1-4; no clear D. This CDR3 is 13 amino acids long. Germline V lookup: CDR1 SQVTM, CDR2 ANQGSEA. V was shortened by 0 bases and J by 3 bases, with 5 bases between the two germline ends. CDR3 in amino acids: CSVEEAANEKLFF. The CDR3 DNA reads TGCAGCGTTGAAGAAGCGGCTAATGAAAAACTGTTTTTT.

This rearrangement joins TRBV20-1 to TRBJ1-1; TRBD1 might be the D (5 bases). The CDR3 spans 15 residues. The V end lost 5 bases, the J end lost 5 bases, and 21 bases lay between the germline ends. The V gene's germline CDR1 is DFQATT and CDR2 SNEGSKA (reference sequence). This chain's CDR3 is CSARRPGSEGTEAFF. Here the CDR3 DNA reads TGCAGTGCTCGGAGGCCTGGGAGCGAGGGGACTGAAGCTTTCTTT.

This clonotype was seen only once. A read error may be the cause here, since a much bigger clone is one base away. The DNA of the CDR3 is TGTGCCAGCAGAATACAGGGCGTCGGGAACACCAGGGAGCTGTTTTTT. Amino acid sequence: CASRIQGVGNTRELFF. This rearrangement joins TRBV28 to TRBJ2-2; tentatively, D is TRBD1 (6 bases). Per the germline V gene, CDR1 is MDHEN and CDR2 is SYDVKM. The length of the CDR3 is 16 residues.

Ten or more counts support this clonotype. The rearrangement uses TRBV28 and TRBJ2-7; no clear D. The CDR3 runs 14 residues. Trimming pared 5 bases from V and 6 bases from J, leaving 17 bases between. CDR1 and CDR2 (germline): MDHEN, SYDVKM. The CDR3 DNA follows: TGTGCCAGCAGTCAACCGGACGGCCCGTCCGAGCAGTACTTC. Protein: CASSQPDGPSEQYF.

The chain combines TRBV4-1 with TRBJ2-5; the match to TRBD2 covers 9 bases. Germline V CDR1 and CDR2: MGHRA, YSYEKL. V trimming: 1 base; J trimming: 1 base; junction bases outside the gene matches: 7. The CDR3 runs to 17 residues. In nucleotides, the CDR3 is TGCGCCAGCAGCCAAGGCCCCGGCGGGAGGGCCCAAGAGACCCAGTACTTC. Translating it yields CASSQGPGGRAQETQYF.

The V and J genes are TRBV27 and TRBJ2-1; TRBD2 matches at 7 bases. The ends lost 4 bases at V and 6 bases at J; junction bases unmatched: 12. The CDR3 spans 16 residues. Germline CDR1 is MNHEY and CDR2 is SMNVEV (reference sequence). CDR3 sequence (DNA): TGTGCCAGCAGTTATGGGCTGGCGGGAGCTTTCAATGAGCAGTTCTTC. Its protein product is CASSYGLAGAFNEQFF.

For the CDR3, the DNA is TGTGCCAGCAGCTTAGGGCAGACGCCGCCGTTCTTC. Protein sequence: CASSLGQTPPFF. This chain uses TRBV11-2 with TRBJ2-1; no firm D call. Trimming removed 1 base from V and 15 bases from J, with 13 bases in between. The CDR3 is 12 residues long. Germline V lookup: CDR1 SGHAT, CDR2 FQNNGV.

This clonotype has more than one count but fewer than ten. One end of the junction does not line up with germline, which may come from a read error. The rearrangement uses TRBV2 and TRBJ1-1, with D maybe TRBD1 (6 bases). CDR1 SNHLY and CDR2 FYNNEI come from the germline V gene. The CDR3 is made up of 15 amino acids. The CDR3 reads CATLSWGATNIEAFF. CDR3 DNA sequence: TGTGCCACGCTGAGTTGGGGGGCGACGAACATTGAAGCTTTCTTT. The whole variable domain, remainder taken from reference TRBV2 and TRBJ1-1, is EPEVTQTPSHQVTQMGQEVILRCVPISNHLYFYWYRQILGQKVEFLVSFYNNEISEKSEIFDDQFSVERPDGSNFTLKIRSTKLEDSAMYFCATLSWGATNIEAFFGQGTRLTVV.

This clonotype was observed at least ten times. The rearrangement uses TRBV7-2 and TRBJ2-5; 9 bases agree with TRBD2. J lost 1 base, V lost 5 bases, and 2 bases had no gene match. CDR1 and CDR2 (germline): SGHTA, FQGNSA. The CDR3 is made up of 14 amino acids. The CDR3: CASSLTSGQETQYF. CDR3 bases: TGTGCCAGCAGCCTGACTAGCGGCCAAGAGACCCAGTACTTC.

This clonotype showed up many times. This chain uses TRBV10-3 with TRBJ2-7, with 14 bases lining up with TRBD2. Germline V gives CDR1 ENHRY, CDR2 SYGVKD. The CDR3 runs to 16 residues. Trimming took 3 bases from V and 6 from J; bases not matched to a gene: 7. The chain's CDR3 is CAISDAGTSGSGEQYF. CDR3 in DNA: TGTGCCATCAGTGACGCCGGGACTAGCGGGAGTGGCGAGCAGTACTTC.

This clonotype was observed a handful of times. The V call is TRBV18, the J call TRBJ1-5, with TRBD1 as a possible D gene (5 bases). The germline V gene has CDR1 KGHSH and CDR2 LQKENI. There are 15 residues in the CDR3. Trimming pared 9 bases from V and 2 bases from J, leaving 17 bases between. CDR3 residues: CASSPPGGGNQPQHF. CDR3 DNA: TGTGCCAGTAGTCCACCGGGAGGGGGCAATCAGCCCCAGCATTTT.